A selection of T cell receptor beta chains follows, all from one sample in a study of blood T cell repertoires in COVID-19. Sequenced by immunoSEQ multiplex PCR; TCRdb stores in-frame clones only, minus some. Here the sample spans 150,000 to 200,000 clones, just over 85% being singletons. Material: peripheral blood. The receptors were gathered from a man in his forties or fifties with active or convalescent COVID-19. Both conserved end residues are part of each CDR3. Each record gives: V gene, clone size, J gene, D gene, CDR3 length, CDR3 protein, CDR3 DNA. The D gene is left open where the match is weak. Part of the rows lack a size; the others show once, few, many or a class for expanded clones.

v_call: TRBV5-1
clone_size: -
j_call: TRBJ1-5
d_call: -
cdr3_length: 14
cdr3_aa: CASSLGDNNQPQHF
cdr3_nt: TGCGCCAGCAGCTTGGGGGACAACAATCAGCCCCAGCATTTT

v_call: TRBV7-9
clone_size: few
j_call: TRBJ1-3
d_call: -
cdr3_length: 15
cdr3_aa: CASSLGGNSGNTIYF
cdr3_nt: TGTGCCAGCAGCTTAGGCGGCAACTCTGGAAACACCATATATTTT

v_call: TRBV9
clone_size: -
j_call: TRBJ2-7
d_call: -
cdr3_length: 14
cdr3_aa: CASSVEAISYEQYF
cdr3_nt: TGTGCCAGCAGCGTAGAAGCAATCTCCTACGAGCAGTACTTC

v_call: TRBV9
clone_size: -
j_call: TRBJ2-5
d_call: TRBD2
cdr3_length: 15
cdr3_aa: CASSALAGGEETQYF
cdr3_nt: TGTGCCAGCAGCGCACTAGCGGGAGGAGAAGAGACCCAGTACTTC

v_call: TRBV7-2
clone_size: once
j_call: TRBJ1-6
d_call: TRBD1
cdr3_length: 15
cdr3_aa: CASSLNGQGSSPLHF
cdr3_nt: TGTGCCAGCAGCTTGAACGGACAGGGGAGTTCACCCCTCCACTTT

v_call: TRBV11-3
clone_size: once
j_call: TRBJ2-7
d_call: TRBD1
cdr3_length: 16
cdr3_aa: CASSLSGTGGIDEQYF
cdr3_nt: TGTGCCAGCAGCTTAAGCGGGACAGGGGGGATCGACGAGCAGTACTTC

v_call: TRBV13
clone_size: -
j_call: TRBJ2-5
d_call: TRBD2
cdr3_length: 13
cdr3_aa: CASSPGGGETQYF
cdr3_nt: TGTGCCAGCAGCCCGGGGGGGGGTGAGACCCAGTACTTC

v_call: TRBV6-2/TRBV6-3
clone_size: few
j_call: TRBJ2-5
d_call: -
cdr3_length: 14
cdr3_aa: CASSSDRTPRTQYF
cdr3_nt: TGTGCCAGCAGCTCCGACAGGACCCCTCGGACCCAGTACTTC

v_call: TRBV19
clone_size: -
j_call: TRBJ1-5
d_call: TRBD1
cdr3_length: 15
cdr3_aa: CAGGGQAYSNQPQHF
cdr3_nt: TGTGCAGGGGGCGGACAGGCCTATAGCAATCAGCCCCAGCATTTT

v_call: TRBV19
clone_size: -
j_call: TRBJ1-1
d_call: -
cdr3_length: 20
cdr3_aa: CASSGRRPGHYSPLNTEAFF
cdr3_nt: TGTGCCAGCTCAGGGAGAAGACCGGGACATTACTCTCCGTTGAACACTGAAGCTTTCTTT

v_call: TRBV3-1/TRBV3-2
clone_size: -
j_call: TRBJ2-7
d_call: TRBD1
cdr3_length: 17
cdr3_aa: CASSHAGGGGVSYEQYF
cdr3_nt: TGTGCCAGCAGCCACGCAGGGGGCGGTGGGGTCTCCTACGAGCAGTACTTC

v_call: TRBV15
clone_size: few
j_call: TRBJ2-1
d_call: -
cdr3_length: 18
cdr3_aa: CATSRGRGGVSSYNEQFF
cdr3_nt: TGTGCCACCAGCAGAGGACGTGGAGGGGTGAGTTCCTACAATGAGCAGTTCTTC